Sequencing of this T cell receptor (beta chain) was carried out in a study of blood T cell repertoires in COVID-19. Whole-study context: The study drew acute and convalescent COVID-19 samples from the United States, Italy and Spain.

V was clipped by 2 bases and J by 6 bases; unmatched bases: 5. Germline V lookup: CDR1 WSHSY, CDR2 SAAADI. The CDR3 runs to 15 residues. Here immunoSEQ multiplex PCR was the method, and the copy in TCRdb shows in-frame clones only, minus some. The sample includes over 150,000 clones, over 60% of them seen just once. This rearrangement joins TRBV10-2 to TRBJ2-5; the match to TRBD2 covers 11 bases. Sequenced material: peripheral blood. The origin of this receptor is a man at least 80 years old with acute or convalescent COVID-19. CDR3 bases: TGCGCCAGCAGTGAGGCTAGCGGGGGGAGAAAGACCCAGTACTTC. Translating gives CASSEASGGRKTQYF.